This T cell receptor beta chain is from a study of T cell repertoires in cytomegalovirus infection. The overall study: Signatures in public TCR beta sequences pointed to both CMV infection and matching HLA type.

On this clonotype itself: Its antigen is as yet unknown.

V lost 4 bases and J lost 7; bases outside the gene matches: 15. The V gene's germline CDR1 is MNHEY and CDR2 SVGAGI. The CDR3 runs to 16 residues. General study findings and limits: Accumulated public TCR beta family frequency recognized individuals carrying CMV together with the relevant HLA.

TCRdb fed the reads into MiXCR, producing one record per CDR3 protein. The sample carries about 570,000 distinct CDR3 sequences, around 40% recorded once. This specimen was cultured PBMCs, taken from culture after CMV antigen stimulation. The chain couples TRBV6-5 to TRBJ2-7; 8 bases agree with TRBD2. The receptor was derived from a human donor in good health (CMV status not recorded). Some clones in this sample may be carry-over from other donors' samples. CDR3 DNA: TGTGCCAGCAGTTCCTCGGGAATAGCGGGAAGGGATGAGCAGTACTTC. As protein: CASSSSGIAGRDEQYF.